Shown below are 20 T cell receptor beta chains from a single sample sequenced in a study of cytomegalovirus exposure and HLA in healthy donors. 60 Vbeta and 13 Jbeta primers were used in PCR. The data were produced by immunoSEQ multiplex PCR, yet TCRdb's version contains in-frame clones alone and is incomplete. The sample shows some 120,000 clones, roughly 80% of them seen only once. Sequencing used PBMCs. Source of these receptors: a woman aged 45 to 65 in good health and CMV-seronegative.

The count of this clone is one. This rearrangement joins TRBV7-2 to TRBJ2-5; TRBD2 might be the D (5 bases). The CDR3 spans 13 residues. The V end lost 4 bases, the J end lost 2 bases, and 8 bases lay between the germline ends. Germline V gene lookup returns CDR1 SGHTA and CDR2 FQGNSA. The CDR3 bases are TGTGCCAGCAGCTCCGGGAAGCAAGAGACCCAGTACTTC. Translating it yields CASSSGKQETQYF.

This chain uses TRBV5-4 with TRBJ1-2; weak D call: TRBD1 (5 bases). Germline V gene data show CDR1 as SGHNT and CDR2 as YYREEE (reference sequence). The germline V and J ends were trimmed by 2 bases and 10 bases, with 9 bases remaining between them. The CDR3 is 11 residues long. The CDR3 nucleotides are TGTGCCAGCAGCTTAGGGACTCTCTACACCTTC. It translates to CASSLGTLYTF.

There are a few counts of this clone. The rearrangement joins TRBV7-8 to TRBJ2-5, with 9 bases aligning to TRBD2. The CDR3 sequence is 15 residues long. The V gene's germline CDR1 is SGHVS and CDR2 FQNEAQ. Trimming cost V 1 base and J 4 bases; bases outside gene matches: 4. This CDR3 is CASSLGGSGRETQYF. Here the CDR3 DNA reads TGTGCCAGCAGCTTAGGTGGTAGCGGGAGAGAGACCCAGTACTTC.

This clone was found many times. This chain links TRBV7-9 with TRBJ2-7; 8 positions agree with TRBD1. V lost 5 bases, J lost 6 bases, and 15 bases stayed unmatched. Germline V gene sequence: CDR1 SEHNR, CDR2 FQNEAQ (reference sequence). This CDR3 has 16 residues. CDR3 sequence reads: CASSLKGQAGLSEQYF. Written as DNA, the CDR3 is TGTGCCAGCAGCCTCAAGGGACAGGCGGGTCTGAGCGAGCAGTACTTC.

This clone was observed a few times. The conserved phenylalanine or tryptophan is not found at the CDR3 terminus, so this likely reflects a read error. The DNA is left out, because the CDR3 cannot be placed on it with certainty; the CDR3 is given as TCRdb lists it. The CDR3 reads CASSPPSLIV. J is TRBJ1-1 and V is TRBV5-1. CDR1 and CDR2 from the germline V gene are SGHRS and YFSETQ. The CDR3 length equals 10 residues, ends included.

The chain is built from TRBV27 and TRBJ1-1; D may be TRBD1 (6 bases). The CDR3 is 15 residues long. With 5 bases removed from V and 4 bases from J, the gap between germline ends came to 17 bases. The germline CDR1 and CDR2 sequences are MNHEY and SMNVEV (reference sequence). CDR3 DNA: TGTGCCAGCAGTCTAAACAGGGAGTGGGCCACTGAAGCTTTCTTT. This codes for CASSLNREWATEAFF.

This chain links TRBV28 with TRBJ2-7, with D possibly matching TRBD2 (6 bases). Trimming removed 8 bases from V and 2 bases from J, with 13 bases in between. The CDR3 totals 13 residues. Germline V CDR1 and CDR2: MDHEN, SYDVKM. CDR3: CASRGVVTYEQYF. DNA for the CDR3: TGTGCCAGCCGCGGGGTCGTAACCTACGAGCAGTACTTC.

V usage is TRBV7-2 and J usage is TRBJ1-3, with TRBD1 matching over 8 bases. The length of the CDR3 is 18 residues. J gave up 2 bases and V 2 bases, and 11 bases lay outside the gene matches. The germline gives CDR1 SGHTA, CDR2 FQGNSA. CDR3 DNA sequence: TGTGCCAGCAGCTTACCTTGGGAGACAGGGGACCCTGGAAACACCATATATTTT. Translating it yields CASSLPWETGDPGNTIYF.

This clone has ten or more counts. This sequence joins TRBV5-8 and TRBJ2-2, with unresolved D. V was clipped by 4 bases and J by 5 bases, with 18 bases between them. This CDR3 has 16 amino acids. Germline assignment: CDR1 SGHTS and CDR2 YDEGEE. This CDR3 is CASSLIASEQTGELFF. The DNA of the CDR3 is TGTGCCAGCAGCCTCATAGCCTCTGAACAAACCGGGGAGCTGTTTTTT.

The chain uses TRBV27 and TRBJ1-1, with a tentative D call TRBD1 (6 bases). V was trimmed by 4 bases and J by 6 bases, leaving 9 bases between them. Germline-derived CDR1 and CDR2 are MNHEY and SMNVEV (reference sequence). The CDR3 spans 12 residues. CDR3 nucleotides: TGTGCCAGCAGTTCCGACAGGCCTGAAGCTTTCTTT. Its protein is CASSSDRPEAFF.

V gene TRBV5-5 combines with J gene TRBJ1-5; 11 positions match TRBD1. J gave up 2 bases and V 2 bases, and 3 bases lay outside the gene matches. This CDR3 region has 16 residues. Germline V gene sequence: CDR1 SGHKS, CDR2 YYEKEE (reference sequence). Here the CDR3 DNA reads TGTGCCAGCAGCTTTGTGGGACAGGGGGGCAATCAGCCCCAGCATTTT. This encodes CASSFVGQGGNQPQHF. The whole variable domain, filled in from reference TRBV5-5 and TRBJ1-5, reads DAGVTQSPTHLIKTRGQQVTLRCSPISGHKSVSWYQQVLGQGPQFIFQYYEKEERGRGNFPDRFSARQFPNYSSELNVNALLLGDSALYLCASSFVGQGGNQPQHFGDGTRLSIL.

The chain uses TRBV23-1 and TRBJ2-2, with D perhaps TRBD2 (5 bases). TRBV23-1 is classed as an ORF, of uncertain function. CDR3 length equals 16 residues. V was pared by 6 bases and J by 4 bases, with 18 bases between. CDR3 residues: CASRLRASRATGELFF. CDR3 bases: TGCGCCAGCAGGCTTCGGGCTAGCCGCGCCACCGGGGAGCTGTTTTTT.

This chain links TRBV2 with TRBJ1-6; 7 nucleotides line up with TRBD1. The CDR3 has 14 residues. In germline, CDR1 is SNHLY, CDR2 FYNNEI. J lost 7 bases, V lost 4 bases, and 4 bases had no gene match. The CDR3, as DNA: TGTGCCAGCAGTGCCAGGGGGATAAATTCACCCCTCCACTTT. It is translated as CASSARGINSPLHF.

The chain uses TRBV21-1 and TRBJ2-7; the table's D call, TRBD1, was not checked against the DNA. TRBV21-1 corresponds to a pseudogene. The CDR3 loop spans 15 amino acids. The CDR3 sequence is CASSEDDRSSYEQYF. The CDR3 DNA follows: TGTGCCAGCAGCGAGGATGACAGAAGCTCCTACGAGCAGTACTTC.

V and J are TRBV10-3 and TRBJ2-5; perhaps TRBD1 as D (5 bases). This CDR3 has 13 amino acids. CDR1 is ENHRY, CDR2 SYGVKD, per germline. Trimming stripped 8 bases from V and 1 base from J, with 11 bases between. The CDR3 nucleotides are TGTGCCATCGGGGCCCAGACCCAAGAGACCCAGTACTTC. Encoded protein: CAIGAQTQETQYF.

This sequence joins TRBV19 and TRBJ2-7; the match to TRBD2 covers 7 bases. The trim removed 4 bases at V and 2 bases at J, leaving 5 bases unmatched. Germline V gene data show CDR1 as LNHDA and CDR2 as SQIVND (reference sequence). There are 14 residues in the CDR3. The CDR3 nucleotides are TGTGCCAGTAGTAGACTAGCTCCTCCCTACGAGCAGTACTTC. Its protein is CASSRLAPPYEQYF.

This chain uses TRBV19 with TRBJ1-1; D remains ambiguous. CDR1 is LNHDA and CDR2 is SQIVND in the germline V gene (reference sequence). Trimming removed 3 bases at V and 0 bases at J, with 20 bases between. The CDR3 spans 18 residues. The CDR3 region has the DNA TGTGCCAGTAGTATGAACGACCTGTTTGAGGGCCTGAACACTGAAGCTTTCTTT. This translates into CASSMNDLFEGLNTEAFF.

The rearrangement joins TRBV18 to TRBJ2-5, with D unclear. The CDR3 has 16 residues. V was shortened by 0 bases and J by 2 bases, with 13 bases between the two germline ends. The germline gives CDR1 KGHSH, CDR2 LQKENI. CDR3 amino acids: CASSPPVVEAQETQYF. The CDR3 DNA reads as TGTGCCAGCTCACCACCGGTTGTAGAGGCTCAAGAGACCCAGTACTTC.

The V gene is TRBV10-3, the J gene TRBJ2-7; D perhaps matches TRBD1 (6 bases). V lost 3 bases and J lost 10, with 10 bases in between. CDR3 length: 11 residues. Germline CDR1 and CDR2: ENHRY and SYGVKD. The CDR3 is CAISDPGVQYF. In DNA form, the CDR3 reads TGTGCCATCAGTGATCCAGGGGTACAGTACTTC.

The V call is TRBV7-2, the J call TRBJ2-1; D is perhaps TRBD2 (6 bases). V shed 1 base and J shed 7 bases, with 8 bases lying between them. Germline V lookup: CDR1 SGHTA, CDR2 FQGNSA. CDR3 length: 13 residues. CDR3 in amino acids: CASSLGGGNEQFF. The CDR3 region has the DNA TGTGCCAGCAGCTTAGGAGGAGGGAATGAGCAGTTCTTC.